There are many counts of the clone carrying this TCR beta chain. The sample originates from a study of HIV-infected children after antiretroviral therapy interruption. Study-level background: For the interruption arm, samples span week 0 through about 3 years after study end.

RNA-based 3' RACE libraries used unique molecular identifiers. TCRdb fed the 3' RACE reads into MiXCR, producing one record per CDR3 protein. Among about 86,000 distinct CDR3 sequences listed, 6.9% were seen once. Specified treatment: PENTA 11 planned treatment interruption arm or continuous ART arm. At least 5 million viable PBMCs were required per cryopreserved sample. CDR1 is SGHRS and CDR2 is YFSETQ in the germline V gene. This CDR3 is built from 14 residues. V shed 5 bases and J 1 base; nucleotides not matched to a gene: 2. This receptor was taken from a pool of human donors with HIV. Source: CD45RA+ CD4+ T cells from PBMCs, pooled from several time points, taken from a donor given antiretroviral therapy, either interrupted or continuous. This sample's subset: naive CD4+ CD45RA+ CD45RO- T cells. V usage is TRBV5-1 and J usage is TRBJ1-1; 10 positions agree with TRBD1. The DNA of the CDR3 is TGCGCCAGCAGGGACAGGGGGTCGAACACTGAAGCTTTCTTT. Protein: CASRDRGSNTEAFF.